Listed here are 20 T cell receptor beta chains from one sample, sequenced in a study of T cells in Graves' hyperthyroidism and ophthalmopathy. Researchers took RNA transcripts and amplified the TCR beta CDR3 regions from them. The HTBI set primed first-round TCR CDR3 RT-PCR. TCRdb reanalysed the multiplex PCR reads using MiXCR and keeps one entry per CDR3 protein. The sample has roughly 300,000 distinct CDR3 sequences, 15% to 20% seen once; the top ten hold less than 65%. Material for sequencing was blood. These receptors were collected from a woman in her forties or fifties with Graves' hyperthyroidism.

This clonotype was seen ten or more times. In DNA, the CDR3 is TGCGCCAGCAGCTTGGAGGGAAGGGGAGTGGTACTAGACGGGACCTACAATGAGCAGTTCTTC. This translates into CASSLEGRGVVLDGTYNEQFF. The rearrangement links TRBV5-1 to TRBJ2-1; D may be TRBD1 or TRBD2 (5 bases each). V lost 0 bases, J lost 2 bases, and 27 bases lay in between. The CDR3 consists of 21 residues. Germline V gives CDR1 SGHRS, CDR2 YFSETQ.

The J gene is TRBJ2-6, the V gene TRBV2; no definite D call. V was shortened by 6 bases and J by 0 bases, with 12 bases between the two germline ends. Germline values: CDR1 SNHLY, CDR2 FYNNEI. The length of the CDR3 is 16 residues. The CDR3 is CASRGSFFSGANVLTF. In DNA, the CDR3 is TGTGCCAGCAGGGGGTCCTTTTTCTCTGGGGCCAACGTCCTGACTTTC.

In this sample, this clonotype turned up many times. The chain employs TRBV5-1 and TRBJ2-3; D unresolved. The CDR3 has 14 amino acids. V was shortened by 0 bases and J by 0 bases, with 5 bases between the two germline ends. CDR1 and CDR2 (germline): SGHRS, YFSETQ. The CDR3: CASSLAQSTDTQYF. The DNA of the CDR3 is TGCGCCAGCAGCTTGGCCCAGAGCACAGATACGCAGTATTTT.

This clonotype was seen more than once but under ten times. V usage is TRBV3-1 and J usage is TRBJ2-1; TRBD2 agrees at 10 bases. CDR3 length: 16 residues. V trimming: 7 bases; J trimming: 5 bases; junction bases outside the gene matches: 11. CDR1 and CDR2 from the germline V gene are LGHDT and YNNKEL (reference sequence). Written as DNA, the CDR3 is TGTGCCAGCACCCCCCGAGCGGGAGGGTCCCACAATGAGCAGTTCTTC. Its protein product is CASTPRAGGSHNEQFF.

The J gene is TRBJ1-4, the V gene TRBV6-1; the D gene is possibly TRBD1 (6 bases). With 6 bases removed from V and 5 bases from J, the gap between germline ends came to 10 bases. CDR1 and CDR2 from the germline V gene are MNHNS and SASEGT. This CDR3 comprises 13 residues. CDR3 in amino acids: CASSRGGNEKLFF. For the CDR3, the DNA is TGTGCCAGCAGCAGGGGAGGGAATGAAAAACTGTTTTTT.

This clonotype was counted many times. This chain connects TRBV7-8 to TRBJ2-1; D might be TRBD2 (5 bases). Trimming cost V 5 bases and J 4 bases, with 18 bases left between them. Germline loops: CDR1 SGHVS, CDR2 FQNEAQ. The CDR3 is 16 amino acids. CDR3 DNA: TGTGCCAGCAGCGGAGTGGGTCTAGCATCTTACAATGAGCAGTTCTTC. It specifies CASSGVGLASYNEQFF.

This chain connects TRBV19 to TRBJ2-7, with TRBD1 matching over 8 bases. V dropped 6 bases and J dropped 6; count of bases not matched to a gene: 7. This CDR3 is built from 13 residues. Germline V gene data show CDR1 as LNHDA and CDR2 as SQIVND (reference sequence). The CDR3 sequence: CASSDRGPREQYF. Written as DNA, the CDR3 is TGTGCCAGTAGCGACAGGGGCCCGCGCGAGCAGTACTTC.

Only a few counts were recorded for this clonotype. The genes are TRBV7-6 and TRBJ2-7; TRBD2 might be the D (6 bases). The V and J ends lost 2 bases and 1 base respectively, with 12 bases between them. CDR3 length equals 15 residues. Germline V CDR1 and CDR2: SGHVS, FNYEAQ. CDR3 nucleotide sequence: TGTGCCAGCAGCTTATGGAGGAGGGATTCCTACGAGCAGTACGTC. Translation gives CASSLWRRDSYEQYV.

In its sample, this clonotype was seen many times. This chain links TRBV18 with TRBJ2-7; TRBD1 or TRBD2 may be the D gene (5 bases each). Germline CDR1 reads KGHSH; CDR2 reads LQKENI. This CDR3 contains 18 residues. V lost 3 bases and J lost 0, with 21 bases in between. CDR3 amino acids: CASSPSLGVWGSSYEQYF. Here the CDR3 DNA reads TGTGCCAGCTCACCGAGCTTGGGGGTTTGGGGGAGCTCCTACGAGCAGTACTTC.

There are many counts of this clonotype. In DNA form, the CDR3 reads TGCAGCGTTGGAGTATGGTCCGAACCGGAAGAAAAACTGTTTTTT. This translates into CSVGVWSEPEEKLFF. The rearrangement joins TRBV29-1 to TRBJ1-4; D gene uncertain. The CDR3 length is 15 residues. V dropped 4 bases and J dropped 8 bases, with 20 bases sitting between them. Germline V lookup: CDR1 SQVTM, CDR2 ANQGSEA.

Here the CDR3 reads CAISDGTGGDPREKLFF. For the CDR3, the DNA is TGTGCCATCAGTGACGGGACAGGGGGCGATCCTAGGGAAAAACTGTTTTTT. The chain uses TRBV10-3 and TRBJ1-4, with 12 nucleotides matching TRBD1. Germline V lookup: CDR1 ENHRY, CDR2 SYGVKD. J was trimmed by 8 bases and V by 3 bases; bases with no gene match: 10. CDR3 length: 17 residues.

This clonotype was seen ten or more times. This chain uses TRBV4-2 with TRBJ2-7; 14 positions match TRBD2. In germline, CDR1 is LGHNA, CDR2 YNFKEQ. The V segment lost 4 bases and the J segment 4 bases; nucleotides outside the gene matches: 3. There are 15 residues in the CDR3. This CDR3 is CASSRGTSGSYEQYF. In DNA form, the CDR3 reads TGTGCCAGCAGCCGCGGGACTAGCGGGAGTTACGAGCAGTACTTC.

This clonotype was picked up a small number of times. The CDR3 region has the DNA TGCGCCAGCAGTACAGGATGGCGCGAGCAGTACTTC. Encoded protein: CASSTGWREQYF. V is TRBV10-2 and J is TRBJ2-7, with a weak D call TRBD1 (5 bases). Trimming removed 5 bases at V and 6 bases at J, with 11 bases between. The CDR3 is 12 amino acids. Germline V lookup: CDR1 WSHSY, CDR2 SAAADI.

The chain uses TRBV28 and TRBJ1-5; TRBD1 aligns across 7 bases. V trimming: 2 bases; J trimming: 8 bases; junction bases outside the gene matches: 9. The CDR3 is 15 amino acids. CDR1 MDHEN and CDR2 SYDVKM come from the germline V gene. CDR3 region: CASSLTGATSKPQHF. The CDR3 DNA follows: TGTGCCAGCAGTTTAACAGGGGCCACATCGAAGCCCCAGCATTTT.

This clonotype was counted only a few times. The chain employs TRBV20-1 and TRBJ1-6, with D hard to call. CDR3 length: 13 residues. Germline V gene data show CDR1 as DFQATT and CDR2 as SNEGSKA (reference sequence). The chain's CDR3 is CSVLGSPGSPLHF. The CDR3, as DNA: TGCAGCGTTCTCGGGAGCCCCGGGTCACCCCTCCACTTT.

In its sample, this clonotype was seen many times. This sequence joins TRBV28 and TRBJ1-5, with TRBD1 identical over 7 bases. The trim removed 8 bases at V and 5 bases at J, leaving 12 bases unmatched. The CDR3 runs to 15 residues. Germline V gene data show CDR1 as MDHEN and CDR2 as SYDVKM. CDR3 residues: CASLDWGRGDQPQHF. DNA of the CDR3: TGTGCCAGCTTAGACTGGGGCAGGGGGGATCAGCCCCAGCATTTT.

The chain couples TRBV4-1 to TRBJ2-1; the D gene is possibly TRBD1 (6 bases). Germline V gene sequence: CDR1 MGHRA, CDR2 YSYEKL. V lost 0 bases, J lost 8 bases, and 14 bases lay in between. This CDR3 is 15 amino acids long. In DNA form, the CDR3 reads TGCGCCAGCAGCCAAGATCGCGGCAGGGGTCATGAGCAGTTCTTC. Amino acids: CASSQDRGRGHEQFF.

This clonotype was observed a handful of times. J is TRBJ2-3 and V is TRBV12-5; D may correspond to TRBD1 or TRBD2 (5 bases each). Germline-derived CDR1 and CDR2 are LGHNT and FRNRAP. The CDR3 spans 13 residues. The V end lost 5 bases, the J end lost 6 bases, and 12 bases lay between the germline ends. The CDR3 nucleotides read TGTGCTAGTGGTCCGGGACGGCCCGATACGCAGTATTTT. It is translated as CASGPGRPDTQYF.

The table lists this clonotype with a few counts. The V call is TRBV3-1, the J call TRBJ1-2; perhaps TRBD1 as D (6 bases). V was cut by 4 bases and J by 3 bases, with 18 bases left in between. The CDR3 runs 16 residues. Germline loops: CDR1 LGHDT, CDR2 YNNKEL (reference sequence). CDR3 nucleotides: TGTGCCAGCAGCCCCCTATCCGGGACATCGGACTATGGCTACACCTTC. Residues: CASSPLSGTSDYGYTF.

The genes are TRBV29-1 and TRBJ1-2; D gene ambiguous. Germline-derived CDR1 and CDR2 are SQVTM and ANQGSEA. The CDR3 loop spans 11 amino acids. Trimming took 3 bases from V and 3 from J, leaving 5 bases between them. The DNA for the CDR3 is TGCAGCGTTGATAAGGACTATGGCTACACCTTC. It is translated as CSVDKDYGYTF.